The rows below give T cell receptor beta chains drawn from one sample of a study of cytomegalovirus exposure and HLA in healthy donors. TCRdb's copy holds only in-frame clones and misses some; the assay was immunoSEQ multiplex PCR. In the table there are roughly 100,000 clones, 76% of which are singletons. Sample: PBMCs. The origin of the receptors is a woman aged 60-70 years in good health and CMV-seropositive. The CDR3 runs from the conserved cysteine through the conserved F or W. The D gene is left open where the match is weak. Size is stated for part of the rows, as once, few or many counts, or as a class when the clone is expanded.

cdr3_nt: TGTGCCAGTAGGATCGCGGCCTATGGGAACACCATATATTTT; cdr3_aa: CASRIAAYGNTIYF; clone_size: -; d_call: -; j_call: TRBJ1-3; v_call: TRBV19
cdr3_nt: TGTGCCATCAGCCGGGACAGGGGGACTGAAGCTTTCTTT; cdr3_aa: CAISRDRGTEAFF; clone_size: -; d_call: TRBD1; j_call: TRBJ1-1; v_call: TRBV10-3
cdr3_nt: TGTGCCAGTAGTATCTCCGGGTTGGGGCCCCAGCATTTT; cdr3_aa: CASSISGLGPQHF; clone_size: -; d_call: -; j_call: TRBJ1-5; v_call: TRBV19
cdr3_nt: TGTGCCAGCAGCCCTACAGGGGGAAAGGTTTCCTACGAGCAGTACTTC; cdr3_aa: CASSPTGGKVSYEQYF; clone_size: few; d_call: TRBD1; j_call: TRBJ2-7; v_call: TRBV9
cdr3_nt: TGTGCCAGCAGCTTAGACGGACAGGCAGCTAACTATGGCTACACCTTC; cdr3_aa: CASSLDGQAANYGYTF; clone_size: -; d_call: TRBD1; j_call: TRBJ1-2; v_call: TRBV7-2
cdr3_nt: TGTGCCAGCAGCCTGGGACAGATCAACACTGAAGCTTTCTTT; cdr3_aa: CASSLGQINTEAFF; clone_size: few; d_call: TRBD1; j_call: TRBJ1-1; v_call: TRBV7-9
cdr3_nt: TGTGCCAGTAGTATTCGGGGTAGCGGGCTCTACGAGCAGTACTTC; cdr3_aa: CASSIRGSGLYEQYF; clone_size: few; d_call: TRBD2; j_call: TRBJ2-7; v_call: TRBV19
cdr3_nt: TGTGCCAGCAGACAGGGTTCCTACGAGCAGTACTTC; cdr3_aa: CASRQGSYEQYF; clone_size: -; d_call: -; j_call: TRBJ2-7; v_call: TRBV6-5
cdr3_nt: TGTGCCAGTAGCCGGGACAGGGAGGGTGAGCAGTTCTTC; cdr3_aa: CASSRDREGEQFF; clone_size: -; d_call: TRBD1; j_call: TRBJ2-1; v_call: TRBV19
cdr3_nt: TGTGCCAGCAGCTTAGCGGGGTCGGGAGTGGGCGAGCAGTACTTC; cdr3_aa: CASSLAGSGVGEQYF; clone_size: -; d_call: -; j_call: TRBJ2-7; v_call: TRBV7-6
cdr3_nt: TGTGCCTGGAGTGGAAGGGGCTCGGGAAACACCATATATTTT; cdr3_aa: CAWSGRGSGNTIYF; clone_size: -; d_call: -; j_call: TRBJ1-3; v_call: TRBV30
cdr3_nt: TGTGCCAGCAGCCGGCCGCTACTAGCGGGAACGGAGACCCAGTACTTC; cdr3_aa: CASSRPLLAGTETQYF; clone_size: -; d_call: TRBD2; j_call: TRBJ2-5; v_call: TRBV5-6
cdr3_nt: TGTGCCAGCAGCAAGGACAGGGTGTTGGGCAATGAGCAGTTCTTC; cdr3_aa: CASSKDRVLGNEQFF; clone_size: -; d_call: TRBD1; j_call: TRBJ2-1; v_call: TRBV27
cdr3_nt: TGTGCCAGTAGTATAAGCGCCGGAACCCCGGCGGAGCAGTACTTC; cdr3_aa: CASSISAGTPAEQYF; clone_size: -; d_call: -; j_call: TRBJ2-7; v_call: TRBV19
cdr3_nt: TGCGCCAGCAGCTCACAGGGTTTAGGTGAGCAGTTCTTC; cdr3_aa: CASSSQGLGEQFF; clone_size: -; d_call: -; j_call: TRBJ2-1; v_call: TRBV5-1
cdr3_nt: TGTGCCAGCAGCCGACAGGGGGCGAGCTATGGCTACACCTTC; cdr3_aa: CASSRQGASYGYTF; clone_size: -; d_call: TRBD1; j_call: TRBJ1-2; v_call: TRBV28
cdr3_nt: TGTGCCAGCAGCCAAGGAAACGGCCTAGGGGCTGGAAACACCATATATTTT; cdr3_aa: CASSQGNGLGAGNTIYF; clone_size: -; d_call: -; j_call: TRBJ1-3; v_call: TRBV4-2
cdr3_nt: TGCGCCAGCAGCTTGGGGACTAGCGGGGTGGGCACCTACGAGCAGTACTTC; cdr3_aa: CASSLGTSGVGTYEQYF; clone_size: -; d_call: TRBD2; j_call: TRBJ2-7; v_call: TRBV4-1
cdr3_nt: TGTGCCAGCAATGGGGGGGAGGCCAACTATGGCTACACCTTC; cdr3_aa: CASNGGEANYGYTF; clone_size: once; d_call: -; j_call: TRBJ1-2; v_call: TRBV2
cdr3_nt: TGTGCCAGCAGCCAAGAGGACAGGGTACGAGAGACCCAGTACTTC; cdr3_aa: CASSQEDRVRETQYF; clone_size: few; d_call: TRBD1; j_call: TRBJ2-5; v_call: TRBV4-2
cdr3_nt: TGCGCCAGCAGTGAGGTTCCAGGTGGGACCCAGTACTTC; cdr3_aa: CASSEVPGGTQYF; clone_size: -; d_call: -; j_call: TRBJ2-5; v_call: TRBV10-1
cdr3_nt: TGTGCCAGCAGCTTGTACCTAGGACAGAGCACAGATACGCAGTATTTT; cdr3_aa: CASSLYLGQSTDTQYF; clone_size: -; d_call: -; j_call: TRBJ2-3; v_call: TRBV5-4
cdr3_nt: TGTGCCAGCAGCATAAGGCGGGACAATGAGCAGTTCTTC; cdr3_aa: CASSIRRDNEQFF; clone_size: -; d_call: -; j_call: TRBJ2-1; v_call: TRBV9
cdr3_nt: TGTGCCAGTAGTCACAGGGGGACAGCGAACTATGGCTACACCTTC; cdr3_aa: CASSHRGTANYGYTF; clone_size: -; d_call: TRBD1; j_call: TRBJ1-2; v_call: TRBV19